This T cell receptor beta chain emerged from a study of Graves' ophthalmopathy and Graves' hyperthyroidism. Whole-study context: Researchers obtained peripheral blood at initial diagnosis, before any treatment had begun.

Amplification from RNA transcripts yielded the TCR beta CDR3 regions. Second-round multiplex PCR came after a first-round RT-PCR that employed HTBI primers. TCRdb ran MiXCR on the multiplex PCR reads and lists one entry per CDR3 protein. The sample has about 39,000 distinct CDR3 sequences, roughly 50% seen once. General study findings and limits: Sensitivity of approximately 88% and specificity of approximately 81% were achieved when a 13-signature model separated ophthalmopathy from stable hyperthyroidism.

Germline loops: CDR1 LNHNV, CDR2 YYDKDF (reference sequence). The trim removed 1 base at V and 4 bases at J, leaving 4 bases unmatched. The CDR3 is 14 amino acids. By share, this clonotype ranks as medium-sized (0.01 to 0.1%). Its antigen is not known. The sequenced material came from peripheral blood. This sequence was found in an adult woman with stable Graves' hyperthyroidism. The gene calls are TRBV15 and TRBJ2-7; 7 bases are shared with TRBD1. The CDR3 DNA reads TGTGCCACCAGCAGAGGAGAACAGGGGTACGAGCAGTACTTC. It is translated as CATSRGEQGYEQYF.